The clone carrying this T cell receptor (beta chain) was detected only once. Its matching antigen is unknown. The data were produced by immunoSEQ multiplex PCR, yet TCRdb's version contains in-frame clones alone and is incomplete. The table shows 150,000 to 180,000 clones, with roughly 90% occurring only once. The data derive from a study of T cell responses to AZD1222 COVID-19 vaccine. Study information: Some second doses came at about 4 weeks and others at about 12 weeks; these were pooled. Study outcomes and limitations: Donors in the cohort were predominantly white British and more often female, and clonal diversity was possibly underestimated.

The CDR3 is 15 residues long. After removal of 5 bases from V and 2 bases from J, the junction contained 9 bases not matched to a gene. Germline V gene lookup returns CDR1 SGHVS and CDR2 FQNEAQ. The input for sequencing was peripheral blood, taken on day 0 of AZD1222 vaccination. This chain links TRBV7-8 with TRBJ2-7, with 7 bases aligning to TRBD1. The receptor comes from an adult in good health. CDR3 amino acids: CASSPPRTGTYEQYF. The CDR3 DNA sequence: TGTGCCAGCAGCCCCCCAAGGACAGGAACCTACGAGCAGTACTTC. The full variable domain, completed using reference TRBV7-8 and TRBJ2-7, is GAGVSQSPRYKVAKRGQDVALRCDPISGHVSLFWYQQALGQGPEFLTYFQNEAQLDKSGLPSDRFFAERPEGSVSTLKIQRTQQEDSAVYLCASSPPRTGTYEQYFGPGTRLTVT.